The rows below give T cell receptor beta chains drawn from one sample of a study of cytomegalovirus exposure and HLA in healthy donors. This table comes from immunoSEQ multiplex PCR, and its TCRdb copy is limited to in-frame clones, with some not included. The sample holds 95,000 to 150,000 clones; 66% are singletons and the top ten take more than 1.5%. Sample: PBMCs. The source is a man between 18 and 29 years old in good health and CMV-seronegative. Each CDR3 is given with its conserved first and last residue. The order of the fields is V gene, D gene, J gene, clone size, CDR3 DNA, CDR3 protein. A D gene is named only where the DNA matches it firmly. Size is omitted from some rows. Given values are once, few, many or a class for expanded clones.

v_call: TRBV27; d_call: TRBD1; j_call: TRBJ1-2; clone_size: few; cdr3_nt: TGTGCCAGCAGTTTATCGGGCAGGGGGCAGGGCTACACCTTC; cdr3_aa: CASSLSGRGQGYTF
v_call: TRBV30; d_call: .; j_call: TRBJ1-5; clone_size: once; cdr3_nt: TGTGCCTGGAGCTCCGGGACATTCAATCAGCCCCAGCATTTT; cdr3_aa: CAWSSGTFNQPQHF
v_call: TRBV6-5; d_call: TRBD1; j_call: TRBJ1-2; clone_size: .; cdr3_nt: TGTGCCAGCAGTTCCAATACGGACAGGTTAGGCTACACCTTC; cdr3_aa: CASSSNTDRLGYTF
v_call: TRBV7-6; d_call: .; j_call: TRBJ2-7; clone_size: .; cdr3_nt: TGTGCCAGCAGCCCGGGACATCCGTACGAGCAGTACTTC; cdr3_aa: CASSPGHPYEQYF
v_call: TRBV18; d_call: TRBD1; j_call: TRBJ1-5; clone_size: .; cdr3_nt: TGTGCCAGCTCACCGAGACGGGACAGGGGAGTACAGCCCCAGCATTTT; cdr3_aa: CASSPRRDRGVQPQHF
v_call: TRBV4-1; d_call: TRBD2; j_call: TRBJ2-1; clone_size: .; cdr3_nt: TGCGCCAGCAGCCAAGACACTAGCGGGAGTCCTTACAATGAGCAGTTCTTC; cdr3_aa: CASSQDTSGSPYNEQFF
v_call: TRBV7-2; d_call: .; j_call: TRBJ2-7; clone_size: .; cdr3_nt: TGTGCCAGCAGCTTTTTCAGGGGTCCTACCTACGAGCAGTACTTC; cdr3_aa: CASSFFRGPTYEQYF
v_call: TRBV11-2; d_call: .; j_call: TRBJ2-1; clone_size: few; cdr3_nt: TGTGCCCGCAGCTTAGCTCCAGGGTCAAGATACAATGAGCAGTTCTTC; cdr3_aa: CARSLAPGSRYNEQFF
v_call: TRBV9; d_call: TRBD1; j_call: TRBJ1-2; clone_size: .; cdr3_nt: TGTGCCAGCAGCGTGATTGACAGGGGATCTCGCTATGGCTACACCTTC; cdr3_aa: CASSVIDRGSRYGYTF
v_call: TRBV5-5; d_call: TRBD1; j_call: TRBJ1-2; clone_size: .; cdr3_nt: TGTGCCAGCAGCTTTGGACAGGGGGGAAACTATGGCTACACCTTC; cdr3_aa: CASSFGQGGNYGYTF
v_call: TRBV6-5; d_call: .; j_call: TRBJ2-7; clone_size: .; cdr3_nt: TGTGCCAGCAGTGCGACAGTCCTGGCCTACGAGCAGTACTTC; cdr3_aa: CASSATVLAYEQYF
v_call: TRBV25-1; d_call: .; j_call: TRBJ1-2; clone_size: .; cdr3_nt: TGTGCCAGCAGTGCCCCAGGGTGGAACTATGGCTACACCTTC; cdr3_aa: CASSAPGWNYGYTF
v_call: TRBV28; d_call: .; j_call: TRBJ1-1; clone_size: few; cdr3_nt: TGTGCCAGCAGTCCAAGGACAGTTCGCGGCACTGAAGCTTTCTTT; cdr3_aa: CASSPRTVRGTEAFF
v_call: TRBV5-4; d_call: TRBD1; j_call: TRBJ2-3; clone_size: few; cdr3_nt: TGTGCCAGCAGCGGGGACCGGGACAGGGGATTTGGTACGCAGTATTTT; cdr3_aa: CASSGDRDRGFGTQYF
v_call: TRBV6-6; d_call: .; j_call: TRBJ1-6; clone_size: .; cdr3_nt: TGTGCCAGCAGTTACTCCACAGGGAATTCACCCCTCCACTTT; cdr3_aa: CASSYSTGNSPLHF
v_call: TRBV6-5; d_call: TRBD1; j_call: TRBJ2-1; clone_size: .; cdr3_nt: TGTGCCACCATAAGACAGGGGGCAAGTGAGCAGTTCTTC; cdr3_aa: CATIRQGASEQFF
v_call: TRBV28; d_call: .; j_call: TRBJ1-1; clone_size: .; cdr3_nt: TGTGCCAGCAGTTTATTGGGGACACTTAACACTGAAGCTTTCTTT; cdr3_aa: CASSLLGTLNTEAFF
v_call: TRBV7-9; d_call: TRBD1; j_call: TRBJ1-1; clone_size: .; cdr3_nt: TGTGCCAGCAGCTTAGTAGCGGGACAGGGTGGCACTGAAGCTTTCTTT; cdr3_aa: CASSLVAGQGGTEAFF
v_call: TRBV6-4; d_call: TRBD2; j_call: TRBJ2-3; clone_size: .; cdr3_nt: TGTGCCAGCGGACTAGCGGGAGACACAGATACGCAGTATTTT; cdr3_aa: CASGLAGDTDTQYF
v_call: TRBV6-6; d_call: TRBD1; j_call: TRBJ2-1; clone_size: .; cdr3_nt: TGTGCCAGCAGTCCTCCTAGACAGGGACCCCAGAATGAGCAGTTCTTC; cdr3_aa: CASSPPRQGPQNEQFF
v_call: TRBV19; d_call: TRBD1; j_call: TRBJ2-7; clone_size: .; cdr3_nt: TGTGCCAGTACTGGGACAGCGAGCTACGAGCAGTACTTC; cdr3_aa: CASTGTASYEQYF
v_call: TRBV7-8; d_call: .; j_call: TRBJ1-1; clone_size: few; cdr3_nt: TGTGCCAGCAGCTTAGGGGGGCGTGGGATTAAGGCTGAAGCTTTCTTT; cdr3_aa: CASSLGGRGIKAEAFF
v_call: TRBV7-3; d_call: .; j_call: TRBJ2-2; clone_size: .; cdr3_nt: TGTGCCAGCAGCTTAAGTAACCAGGGGTGGGCCGGGGAGCTGTTTTTT; cdr3_aa: CASSLSNQGWAGELFF
v_call: TRBV29-1; d_call: .; j_call: TRBJ1-4; clone_size: few; cdr3_nt: TGCAGCGTTGAAGATCGGGGGGCTTTCGGACTGTTTTTT; cdr3_aa: CSVEDRGAFGLFF
v_call: TRBV27; d_call: TRBD2; j_call: TRBJ2-7; clone_size: .; cdr3_nt: TGTGCCAGCAGAGCGCTGAGGGGAGCGGGAGGTTCATACGAGCAGTACTTC; cdr3_aa: CASRALRGAGGSYEQYF
v_call: TRBV28; d_call: .; j_call: TRBJ2-1; clone_size: .; cdr3_nt: TGTGCCAGTTACCCGACTCCGGTGAGCTCCTACAATGAGCAGTTCTTC; cdr3_aa: CASYPTPVSSYNEQFF
v_call: TRBV5-1; d_call: TRBD2; j_call: TRBJ2-5; clone_size: .; cdr3_nt: TGCGCCAGCAGCTCCGGACTAGCGGGGGAAGAGACCCAGTACTTC; cdr3_aa: CASSSGLAGEETQYF
v_call: TRBV28; d_call: .; j_call: TRBJ2-3; clone_size: .; cdr3_nt: TGTGCCAGCAGTTCGGGAGATACGCAGTATTTT; cdr3_aa: CASSSGDTQYF
v_call: TRBV7-6; d_call: TRBD1; j_call: TRBJ1-1; clone_size: .; cdr3_nt: TGTGCCAGCAGCAAGGGACAGGGGCACACTGAAGCTTTCTTT; cdr3_aa: CASSKGQGHTEAFF
v_call: TRBV9; d_call: .; j_call: TRBJ1-1; clone_size: few; cdr3_nt: TGTGCCAGCAGCGTATTGGTCGGTGAAGCTTTCTTT; cdr3_aa: CASSVLVGEAFF
v_call: TRBV13; d_call: TRBD2; j_call: TRBJ2-1; clone_size: .; cdr3_nt: TGTGCCAGCAGCACTTGGACTAGCGGGAGGGATGAGCAGTTCTTC; cdr3_aa: CASSTWTSGRDEQFF
v_call: TRBV11-2; d_call: .; j_call: TRBJ2-7; clone_size: few; cdr3_nt: TGTGCCAGCAGCTTAGGCAGGGTGAGCTCCTACGAGCAGTACTTC; cdr3_aa: CASSLGRVSSYEQYF
v_call: TRBV15; d_call: TRBD1; j_call: TRBJ2-7; clone_size: once; cdr3_nt: TGTGCCACCAGCAGTCCATATCCGGGACAGGGGGCCTACAAGCAGTACTTC; cdr3_aa: CATSSPYPGQGAYKQYF
v_call: TRBV27; d_call: TRBD1; j_call: TRBJ1-5; clone_size: few; cdr3_nt: TGTGCCAGCAGTCCCCGGACAGGGTGGGATCAGCCCCAGCATTTT; cdr3_aa: CASSPRTGWDQPQHF
v_call: TRBV11-2; d_call: TRBD2; j_call: TRBJ2-7; clone_size: .; cdr3_nt: TGTGCCAGCAGCCGGGACTACTCCTACGAGCAGTACTTC; cdr3_aa: CASSRDYSYEQYF
v_call: TRBV21-1; d_call: .; j_call: TRBJ2-1; clone_size: few; cdr3_nt: TGTGCCAGGGAAGACGGACTAGCGGGGAACAATGAGCAGTTCTTC; cdr3_aa: CAREDGLAGNNEQFF
v_call: TRBV5-6; d_call: .; j_call: TRBJ2-7; clone_size: .; cdr3_nt: TGTGCCAGCAGTCCTAGCGTGTCCTACGAGCAGTACTTC; cdr3_aa: CASSPSVSYEQYF
v_call: TRBV6-1; d_call: .; j_call: TRBJ1-1; clone_size: .; cdr3_nt: TGTGCCAGCAGCGGGGGGCGCACTAAAGCTTTCTTT; cdr3_aa: CASSGGRTKAFF
v_call: TRBV6-6; d_call: TRBD1; j_call: TRBJ1-4; clone_size: once; cdr3_nt: TGTGCCAGCAGACCGGGACAGGGTAATACTAATGAAAAACTGTTTTTT; cdr3_aa: CASRPGQGNTNEKLFF
v_call: TRBV28; d_call: .; j_call: TRBJ2-7; clone_size: .; cdr3_nt: TGTGCCAGCAGGGGGGGATACGAGCAGTACTTC; cdr3_aa: CASRGGYEQYF
v_call: TRBV6-5; d_call: .; j_call: TRBJ2-2; clone_size: .; cdr3_nt: TGTGCCAGCAGTTACTCGTCGACCGGGGAGCTGTTTTTT; cdr3_aa: CASSYSSTGELFF
v_call: TRBV9; d_call: TRBD1; j_call: TRBJ2-7; clone_size: .; cdr3_nt: TGTGCCAGCAGCGTAGGACAGGGACCCTACGAGCAGTACTTC; cdr3_aa: CASSVGQGPYEQYF
v_call: TRBV9; d_call: .; j_call: TRBJ2-7; clone_size: .; cdr3_nt: TGTGCCAGCAGCGTAGATCCGGGAGCGGCCTACGAGCAGTACTTC; cdr3_aa: CASSVDPGAAYEQYF
v_call: TRBV30; d_call: .; j_call: TRBJ2-1; clone_size: .; cdr3_nt: TGTGCCTGGAGTGACGGAGTCTCCTACAATGAGCAGTTCTTC; cdr3_aa: CAWSDGVSYNEQFF
v_call: TRBV6-5; d_call: .; j_call: TRBJ2-2; clone_size: .; cdr3_nt: TGTGCCAGCAGTTACGGAGGGTCGAACACCGGGGAGCTGTTTTTT; cdr3_aa: CASSYGGSNTGELFF
v_call: TRBV11-2; d_call: .; j_call: TRBJ1-1; clone_size: few; cdr3_nt: TGTGCCAGCAGCTTCTCAGGGCAGGGGACTGAAGCTTTCTTT; cdr3_aa: CASSFSGQGTEAFF
v_call: TRBV27; d_call: .; j_call: TRBJ2-3; clone_size: .; cdr3_nt: TGTGCCAGCAGTTTGGAGGGTGTAACAGATACGCAGTATTTT; cdr3_aa: CASSLEGVTDTQYF
v_call: TRBV19; d_call: TRBD2; j_call: TRBJ2-5; clone_size: few; cdr3_nt: TGTGCCAGTAGTCCGCGGGGGGGCCGGGCCGAGACCCAGTACTTC; cdr3_aa: CASSPRGGRAETQYF
v_call: TRBV7-9; d_call: .; j_call: TRBJ2-5; clone_size: once; cdr3_nt: TGTGCCAGCAGCTTTTTTTCAGGAACCAAAGAGACCCAGTACTTC; cdr3_aa: CASSFFSGTKETQYF
v_call: TRBV15; d_call: .; j_call: TRBJ1-3; clone_size: .; cdr3_nt: TGTGCCACCAGCAGAGGCCCCCCAGGGGCTGGAAACACCATATATTTT; cdr3_aa: CATSRGPPGAGNTIYF
v_call: TRBV5-6; d_call: TRBD2; j_call: TRBJ2-2; clone_size: few; cdr3_nt: TGTGCCAGCAGCGCCGCGGGGGCCGGGGAGCTGTTTTTT; cdr3_aa: CASSAAGAGELFF
v_call: TRBV10-3; d_call: TRBD1; j_call: TRBJ1-2; clone_size: .; cdr3_nt: TGTGCCATCACAATTGAGGAGGGGGCTGGCGGCTACACCTTC; cdr3_aa: CAITIEEGAGGYTF
v_call: TRBV7-2; d_call: .; j_call: TRBJ1-5; clone_size: few; cdr3_nt: TGTGCCAGCAGACAGGACAATCAGCCCCAGCATTTT; cdr3_aa: CASRQDNQPQHF
v_call: TRBV10-3; d_call: TRBD2; j_call: TRBJ2-1; clone_size: .; cdr3_nt: TGTGCCATCAGCGGGGGACTAGCGGAGAACAATGAGCAGTTCTTC; cdr3_aa: CAISGGLAENNEQFF